Listed here are 18 T cell receptor beta chains from one sample, sequenced in a study of technical replicates of blood from a few donors. Measured with immunoSEQ multiplex PCR; TCRdb has only the in-frame clones, and not every one. The sample records around 89,000 clones, about 94% being singletons. The sequenced material came from T cells isolated from PBMCs. Source of these receptors: a human donor in good health.

The chain links TRBV7-9 to TRBJ2-1, with TRBD1 matching 7 bases. Trimming took 7 bases from V and 5 from J; bases not matched to a gene: 8. This CDR3 region has 14 residues. Germline V gene data show CDR1 as SEHNR and CDR2 as FQNEAQ (reference sequence). In nucleotides, the CDR3 is TGTGCCAGCATCCACCGGGACAGACACAATGAGCAGTTCTTC. This gives the protein CASIHRDRHNEQFF. The full variable domain, rest sourced from reference TRBV7-9 and TRBJ2-1, is DTGVSQNPRHKITKRGQNVTFRCDPISEHNRLYWYRQTLGQGPEFLTYFQNEAQLEKSRLLSDRFSAERPKGSFSTLEIQRTEQGDSAMYLCASIHRDRHNEQFFGPGTRLTVL.

This CDR3 is CASSVQGAGNQPQHF. CDR3 bases: TGTGCCAGCAGTGTCCAGGGGGCAGGCAATCAGCCCCAGCATTTT. The chain links TRBV6-1 to TRBJ1-5, with 8 bases lining up with TRBD1. CDR1 and CDR2 from the germline V gene are MNHNS and SASEGT. CDR3 length: 15 amino acids. V trimming: 4 bases; J trimming: 2 bases; junction bases outside the gene matches: 4.

The chain is built from TRBV27 and TRBJ2-1; 9 nucleotides match TRBD2. V was clipped by 6 bases and J by 5 bases; unmatched bases: 2. The germline CDR1 and CDR2 sequences are MNHEY and SMNVEV (reference sequence). The CDR3 is 13 residues long. The CDR3 is CASRAGGDNEQFF. CDR3 bases: TGTGCCAGCAGGGCGGGAGGGGACAATGAGCAGTTCTTC.

The chain employs TRBV7-2 and TRBJ2-3; 9 bases map to TRBD2. The CDR3 length is 17 residues. V lost 1 base to trimming and J lost 2 bases; unmatched junction nucleotides: 7. Germline V gene lookup returns CDR1 SGHTA and CDR2 FQGNSA. The CDR3 loop is CASSLDLSSGVTDTQYF. The CDR3 DNA is TGTGCCAGCAGCTTAGACCTTTCTAGCGGGGTCACAGATACGCAGTATTTT. The variable domain in full, with the rest retrieved from reference TRBV7-2 and TRBJ2-3, is GAGVSQSPSNKVTEKGKDVELRCDPISGHTALYWYRQSLGQGLEFLIYFQGNSAPDKSGLPSDRFSAERTGGSVSTLTIQRTQQEDSAVYLCASSLDLSSGVTDTQYFGPGTRLTVL.

The V and J genes are TRBV18 and TRBJ2-2, with D possibly matching TRBD1 (7 bases). Trimming left V 5 bases short and J 3 bases short, with 13 bases between. The CDR3 sequence is 15 residues long. Germline lookup yields CDR1 KGHSH and CDR2 LQKENI. CDR3 residues: CASSAGQRYTGELFF. CDR3 nucleotides: TGTGCCAGCTCAGCGGGACAGAGATACACCGGGGAGCTGTTTTTT.

The gene calls are TRBV2 and TRBJ2-3; D remains ambiguous. There are 11 residues in the CDR3. Germline assignment: CDR1 SNHLY and CDR2 FYNNEI. V was shortened by 9 bases and J by 4 bases, with 8 bases between the two germline ends. The CDR3 loop reads CASHTADTQYF. As DNA, the CDR3 is TGTGCCAGTCATACGGCAGATACGCAGTATTTT.

This CDR3 reads CASSGTRTYEQYF. CDR3 in DNA: TGCGCCAGCAGTGGGACTAGGACCTACGAGCAGTACTTC. The V and J genes are TRBV10-2 and TRBJ2-7, with TRBD2 matching 7 bases. The V gene's germline CDR1 is WSHSY and CDR2 SAAADI. The CDR3 is 13 amino acids. The V segment lost 4 bases and the J segment 2 bases; nucleotides outside the gene matches: 2.

This chain links TRBV4-1 with TRBJ1-1; 7 bases are a match to TRBD1. Losses at the gene ends were 4 bases for V and 4 bases for J; bases not matched to a gene: 9. Germline V gene sequence: CDR1 MGHRA, CDR2 YSYEKL. There are 15 residues in the CDR3. CDR3 region: CASSLTRQGGTEAFF. The DNA for the CDR3 is TGCGCCAGCAGCCTAACGAGACAGGGAGGCACTGAAGCTTTCTTT.

V and J are TRBV30 and TRBJ2-5; no clear D. Per germline, CDR1 GTSNPN and CDR2 SVGIG (reference sequence). This CDR3 contains 10 residues. Trimming removed 2 bases at V and 5 bases at J, with 3 bases between. This CDR3 is CAWSRETQYF. The CDR3 nucleotides are TGTGCCTGGAGTCGGGAGACCCAGTACTTC.

J is TRBJ2-1 and V is TRBV7-9; 7 bases match TRBD2. The CDR3 has 15 residues. Germline V gene data show CDR1 as SEHNR and CDR2 as FQNEAQ (reference sequence). V shed 2 bases and J 5 bases; nucleotides not matched to a gene: 6. This CDR3 reads CASSLIASGDNEQFF. The CDR3 DNA reads as TGTGCCAGCAGCTTAATAGCCAGCGGGGACAATGAGCAGTTCTTC.

This chain joins TRBV5-1 and TRBJ2-5, with D maybe TRBD2 (5 bases). The length of the CDR3 is 13 residues. The germline CDR1 and CDR2 sequences are SGHRS and YFSETQ. V was shortened by 2 bases and J by 5 bases, with 10 bases between the two germline ends. The CDR3 spells CASSLDGGETQYF. The CDR3 bases are TGCGCCAGCAGCTTAGACGGCGGGGAGACCCAGTACTTC.

The V call is TRBV7-9, the J call TRBJ2-5, with D possibly TRBD1 on 5 matching bases. V lost 5 bases and J lost 2, with 12 bases in between. Germline assignment: CDR1 SEHNR and CDR2 FQNEAQ (reference sequence). The CDR3 is made up of 14 amino acids. CDR3 DNA: TGTGCCAGCAGCACGACAGAGGAACAAGAGACCCAGTACTTC. Translated: CASSTTEEQETQYF.

The rearrangement uses TRBV2 and TRBJ1-4, with 7 bases fitting TRBD1. The CDR3 is made up of 14 amino acids. The J segment lost 1 base and the V segment lost 4 bases, leaving 0 bases of the junction unmatched. Germline V gene data show CDR1 as SNHLY and CDR2 as FYNNEI. The chain's CDR3 is CASSGQGTNEKLFF. The CDR3 bases are TGTGCCAGCAGTGGACAGGGAACTAATGAAAAACTGTTTTTT.

V usage is TRBV6-5 and J usage is TRBJ2-3; 7 bases line up with TRBD1. Germline CDR1 reads MNHEY; CDR2 reads SVGAGI. This CDR3 is 15 amino acids long. V dropped 6 bases and J dropped 6; count of bases not matched to a gene: 12. Here the CDR3 reads CASRETGSPRDTQYF. Written as DNA, the CDR3 is TGTGCCAGCAGGGAGACAGGGTCCCCTCGGGATACGCAGTATTTT.

V usage is TRBV7-9 and J usage is TRBJ2-1; possible D gene TRBD2, 5 bases. The CDR3 contains 15 residues. V was clipped by 5 bases and J by 9 bases, with 20 bases between them. Germline V gives CDR1 SEHNR, CDR2 FQNEAQ (reference sequence). CDR3 sequence reads: CASSPGRTRVPEQFF. The CDR3 DNA follows: TGTGCCAGCAGCCCCGGTCGAACTAGAGTTCCTGAGCAGTTCTTC.

The chain recombines TRBV5-1 with TRBJ2-7, with D possibly being TRBD1 (5 bases). The V end was cut by 4 bases, the J end by 0 bases, with 11 bases between. This CDR3 has 14 amino acids. Germline V gene data show CDR1 as SGHRS and CDR2 as YFSETQ. CDR3 nucleotides: TGCGCCAGCAGCCTGAGACAGAGCTCCTACGAGCAGTACTTC. Its translation: CASSLRQSSYEQYF.

The chain links TRBV5-1 to TRBJ2-4, with 8 bases identical to TRBD1. CDR1 and CDR2 (germline): SGHRS, YFSETQ. V dropped 4 bases and J dropped 12; count of bases not matched to a gene: 18. This CDR3 contains 16 residues. CDR3 loop: CASSARTGIEGGGQYF. The CDR3 bases are TGCGCCAGCAGCGCGCGGACAGGGATTGAAGGGGGTGGTCAGTACTTC.

The V gene is TRBV4-1, the J gene TRBJ2-3; 8 bases match TRBD2. This CDR3 is built from 17 residues. V shed 2 bases, J shed 3 bases, and the junction held 10 bases outside the gene matches. In germline, CDR1 is MGHRA, CDR2 YSYEKL. CDR3 sequence (DNA): TGCGCCAGCAGCCAATTTCGGAACGGGGGGGCGACAGATACGCAGTATTTT. It encodes CASSQFRNGGATDTQYF.